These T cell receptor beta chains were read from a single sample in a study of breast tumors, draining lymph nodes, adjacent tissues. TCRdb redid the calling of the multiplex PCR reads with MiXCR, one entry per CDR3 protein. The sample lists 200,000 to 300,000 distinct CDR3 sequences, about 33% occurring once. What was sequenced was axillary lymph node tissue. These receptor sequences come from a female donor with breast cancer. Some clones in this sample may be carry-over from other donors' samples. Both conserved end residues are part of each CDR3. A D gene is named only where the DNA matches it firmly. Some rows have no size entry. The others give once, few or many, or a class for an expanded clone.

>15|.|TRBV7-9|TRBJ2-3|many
TGTGCCAGCAGTTTCCGGGTCGATGGCACAGATACGCAGTATTTT
CASSFRVDGTDTQYF
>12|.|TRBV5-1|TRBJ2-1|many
TGCGCCAGCAGCCCTGAAGCAGATGAGCAGTTCTTC
CASSPEADEQFF
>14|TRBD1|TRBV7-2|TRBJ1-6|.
TGTGCCAGCAGTCCAGGGGGCCGGGTTTCACCCCTCCACTTT
CASSPGGRVSPLHF
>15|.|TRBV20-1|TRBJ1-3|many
TGCAGTGCTAGACCCCCGCGAGGGGACGGAAACACCATATATTTT
CSARPPRGDGNTIYF
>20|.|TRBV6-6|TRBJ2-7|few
TGTGCCAGCAGTTACTCATGGCAGGGGGGGATAAAAGGGTATTCCTACGAGCAGTACTTC
CASSYSWQGGIKGYSYEQYF
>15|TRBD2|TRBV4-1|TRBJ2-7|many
TGCGCCAGCAGCCCCGGACTAGCGGGAGTCAACGAGCAGTACTTC
CASSPGLAGVNEQYF
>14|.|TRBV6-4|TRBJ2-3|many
TGTGCCAGCAGAAGACAGGCTAGCACAGATACGCAGTATTTT
CASRRQASTDTQYF
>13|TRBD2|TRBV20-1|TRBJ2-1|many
TGCAGTGCCCCACGGGAGGGGAGGAATGAGCAGTTCTTC
CSAPREGRNEQFF
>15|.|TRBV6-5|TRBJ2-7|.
TGTGCCAGCAGTTACTATTCTAGTGAAACCTACGAGCAGTACTTC
CASSYYSSETYEQYF
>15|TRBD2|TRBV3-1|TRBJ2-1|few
TGTGCCAGCAGCCAACTCCTAGCGGGATACAATGAGCAGTTCTTC
CASSQLLAGYNEQFF
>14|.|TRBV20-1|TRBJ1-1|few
TGCAGTGCGACGAACAGGGTGGTGGGCACTGAAGCTTTCTTT
CSATNRVVGTEAFF
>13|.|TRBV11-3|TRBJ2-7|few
TGTGCCAGCAGTTTGAGAGGAGTTTACGAGCAGTACTTC
CASSLRGVYEQYF
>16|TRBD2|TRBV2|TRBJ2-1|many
TGTGCCAGCAGGAAACTAGCGGCCAGCTCCTACAATGAGCAGTTCTTC
CASRKLAASSYNEQFF
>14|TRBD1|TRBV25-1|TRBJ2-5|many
TGTGCCAGCAGTGAGTTCAGGGGGCATGAGACCCAGTACTTC
CASSEFRGHETQYF
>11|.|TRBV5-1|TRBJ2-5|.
TGCGCCAGCAGGGCACAAGAGACCCAGTACTTC
CASRAQETQYF
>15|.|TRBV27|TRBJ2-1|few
TGTGCCAGCAGTTTCGGGGGACAGAGGTACAATGAGCAGTTCTTC
CASSFGGQRYNEQFF
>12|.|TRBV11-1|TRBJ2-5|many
TGTGCCAGCAGCTTTTCCCCAGAGACCCAGTACTTC
CASSFSPETQYF
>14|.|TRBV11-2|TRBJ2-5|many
TGTGCCAGCAGCCTATCGGGAGACGGACAGACCCAGTACTTC
CASSLSGDGQTQYF
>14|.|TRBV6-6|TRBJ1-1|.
TGTGCCAGCAGTTCAGGGAGTTTGAACACTGAAGCTTTCTTT
CASSSGSLNTEAFF
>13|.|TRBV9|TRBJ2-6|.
TGTGCCAGCAGCGTCCGGGGCGGCAACGTCCTGACTTTC
CASSVRGGNVLTF
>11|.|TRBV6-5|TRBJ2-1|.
TGTGTCAGCAGTTACCGGGGACGAGAGTTCTTC
CVSSYRGREFF
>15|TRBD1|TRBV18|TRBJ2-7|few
TGTGCCAGCTCTAATTCCGGGACAGGCCTATACGAGCAGTACTTC
CASSNSGTGLYEQYF
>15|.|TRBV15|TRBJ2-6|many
TGTGCCACCAGCAGGGGTGGCACTGGGGCCAACGTCCTGACTTTC
CATSRGGTGANVLTF
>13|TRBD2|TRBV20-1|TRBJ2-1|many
TGCAGGGTTAGCGGGAACTCCTACAATGAGCAGTTCTTC
CRVSGNSYNEQFF